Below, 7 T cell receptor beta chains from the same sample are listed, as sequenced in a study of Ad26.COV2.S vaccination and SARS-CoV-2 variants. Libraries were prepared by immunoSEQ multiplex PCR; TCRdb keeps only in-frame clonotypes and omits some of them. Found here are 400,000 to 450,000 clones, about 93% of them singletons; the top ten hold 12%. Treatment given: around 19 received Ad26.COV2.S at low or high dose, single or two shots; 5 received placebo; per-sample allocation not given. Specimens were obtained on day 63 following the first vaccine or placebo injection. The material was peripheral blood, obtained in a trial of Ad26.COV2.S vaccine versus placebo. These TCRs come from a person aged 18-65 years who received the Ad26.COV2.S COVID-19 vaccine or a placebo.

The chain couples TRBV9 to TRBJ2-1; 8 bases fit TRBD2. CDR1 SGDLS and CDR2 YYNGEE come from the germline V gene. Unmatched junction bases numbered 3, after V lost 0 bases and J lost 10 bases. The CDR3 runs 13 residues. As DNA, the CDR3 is TGTGCCAGCAGCGTAGGGCTAGCGGGCGAGCAGTTCTTC. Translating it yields CASSVGLAGEQFF.

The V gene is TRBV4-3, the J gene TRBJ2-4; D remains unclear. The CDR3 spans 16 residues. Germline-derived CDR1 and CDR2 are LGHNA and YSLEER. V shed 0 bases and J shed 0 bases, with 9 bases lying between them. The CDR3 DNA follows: TGCGCCAGCAGCCAAGATTACCCCGCAGCCAAAAACATTCAGTACTTC. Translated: CASSQDYPAAKNIQYF.

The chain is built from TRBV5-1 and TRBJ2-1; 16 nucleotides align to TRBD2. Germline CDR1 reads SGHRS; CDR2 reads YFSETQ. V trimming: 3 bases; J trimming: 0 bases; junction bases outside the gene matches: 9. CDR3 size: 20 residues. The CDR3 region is CASSSLGTSGRAVSYNEQFF. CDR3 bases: TGCGCCAGCAGCTCCCTCGGGACTAGCGGGAGGGCCGTCTCCTACAATGAGCAGTTCTTC.

CDR3 bases: TGTGCCAGCAGTCCCCGGCCCCTGGTGGGCACTGAAGCTTTCTTT. Translated: CASSPRPLVGTEAFF. V gene TRBV28 combines with J gene TRBJ1-1, with D unclear. Germline V CDR1 and CDR2: MDHEN, SYDVKM. V was pared by 5 bases and J by 4 bases, with 17 bases between. The CDR3 is 15 amino acids. The whole variable domain, remainder taken from reference TRBV28 and TRBJ1-1, is DVKVTQSSRYLVKRTGEKVFLECVQDMDHENMFWYRQDPGLGLRLIYFSYDVKMKEKGDIPEGYSVSREKKERFSLILESASTNQTSMYLCASSPRPLVGTEAFFGQGTRLTVV.

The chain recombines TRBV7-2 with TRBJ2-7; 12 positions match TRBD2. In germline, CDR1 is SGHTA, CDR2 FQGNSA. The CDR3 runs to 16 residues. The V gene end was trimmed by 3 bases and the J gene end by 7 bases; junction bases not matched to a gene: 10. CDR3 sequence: CASSFRLAGAPREQYF. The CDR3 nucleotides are TGTGCCAGCAGCTTCCGACTAGCGGGAGCTCCGAGGGAGCAGTACTTC.

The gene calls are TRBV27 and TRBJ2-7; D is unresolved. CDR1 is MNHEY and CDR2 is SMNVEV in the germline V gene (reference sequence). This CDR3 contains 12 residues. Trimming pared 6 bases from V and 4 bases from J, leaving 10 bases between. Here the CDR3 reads CASSSDFYEQYF. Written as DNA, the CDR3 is TGTGCCAGCAGCTCCGATTTTTACGAGCAGTACTTC.

CDR3 sequence reads: CASSYLGLLANEQFF. The CDR3 region has the DNA TGTGCCAGCAGCTACCTTGGCCTACTTGCCAATGAGCAGTTCTTC. V usage is TRBV11-2 and J usage is TRBJ2-1; unclear D gene. CDR1 is SGHAT, CDR2 FQNNGV, per germline. The germline V and J ends were trimmed by 4 bases and 6 bases, with 16 bases remaining between them. CDR3 length: 15 residues.